The clone carrying this T cell receptor (beta chain) has more than one count but fewer than ten. Its antigen is still unknown. Trimming removed 5 bases at V and 6 bases at J, with 12 bases between. Germline V gene sequence: CDR1 SGHTA, CDR2 FQGTGA. CDR3 size: 13 residues. Together with a sample-barcoded 5' primer, a J-beta primer mix was included in a second PCR lasting about 6 to 11 cycles. TCRdb reprocessed the 5' RACE reads via MiXCR and lists one record per CDR3 protein. This table holds 1,500,000 or so distinct CDR3 sequences, 35% to 45% found once. This entry belongs to a study of blood T cells in healthy people across ages. Broader study findings: A strong correlation was found between TCR beta diversity and the percentage of naive T cells. Estimates drawn from one million T cells were deemed to understate diversity.

The sequencing input was blood. The source is a young woman in good health. The chain couples TRBV7-3 to TRBJ2-3; D is ambiguous. CDR3 sequence: CASSREVDDTQYF. DNA of the CDR3: TGTGCCAGCAGCCGCGAAGTGGATGATACGCAGTATTTT. Combining the CDR3 with reference TRBV7-3 and TRBJ2-3 gives the whole variable domain GAGVSQTPSNKVTEKGKYVELRCDPISGHTALYWYRQSLGQGPEFLIYFQGTGAADDSGLPNDRFFAVRPEGSVSTLKIQRTERGDSAVYLCASSREVDDTQYFGPGTRLTVL.